Below, 30 T cell receptor beta chains from the same sample are listed, as sequenced in a study of cytomegalovirus exposure and HLA in healthy donors. Sequenced by immunoSEQ multiplex PCR; TCRdb stores in-frame clones only, minus some. This table holds 150,000 or so clones, 75% to 90% found once. Material: PBMCs. These receptors were obtained from a woman between 18 and 30 years old in good health and CMV-seropositive.

This sequence joins TRBV30 and TRBJ2-4, with a tentative D call TRBD2 (6 bases). Germline CDR1 reads GTSNPN; CDR2 reads SVGIG (reference sequence). The germline V and J ends were trimmed by 3 bases and 9 bases, with 9 bases remaining between them. The CDR3 runs to 11 residues. In DNA, the CDR3 is TGTGCCTGGAGCCCCGGGGGCATTCAGTACTTC. Residues: CAWSPGGIQYF.

The rearrangement links TRBV5-1 to TRBJ2-2; D unresolved. The CDR3 runs 12 residues. The V gene's germline CDR1 is SGHRS and CDR2 YFSETQ. Trimming cost V 1 base and J 7 bases, with 5 bases left between them. The CDR3 sequence is CASSLNGGELFF. CDR3 coding DNA: TGCGCCAGCAGCTTGAACGGCGGGGAGCTGTTTTTT.

This clone was found a few times. This chain connects TRBV28 to TRBJ1-6; TRBD1 matches 9 bases. There are 13 residues in the CDR3. The germline V gene encodes CDR1 MDHEN and CDR2 SYDVKM. V was pared by 3 bases and J by 11 bases, with 2 bases of the junction left unmatched. CDR3 in amino acids: CASSLGTGPPLHF. Here the CDR3 DNA reads TGTGCCAGCAGTTTGGGGACAGGGCCACCCCTCCACTTT. Filled out from reference TRBV28 and TRBJ1-6, the complete variable domain reads DVKVTQSSRYLVKRTGEKVFLECVQDMDHENMFWYRQDPGLGLRLIYFSYDVKMKEKGDIPEGYSVSREKKERFSLILESASTNQTSMYLCASSLGTGPPLHFGNGTRLTVT.

The CDR3 protein is CASSPGVSNQPQHF. In DNA form, the CDR3 reads TGTGCCAGTAGCCCAGGGGTTAGCAATCAGCCCCAGCATTTT. The chain employs TRBV19 and TRBJ1-5; D is perhaps TRBD1 (6 bases). V dropped 6 bases and J dropped 0 bases, with 9 bases sitting between them. This CDR3 comprises 14 residues. CDR1 LNHDA and CDR2 SQIVND come from the germline V gene (reference sequence).

The chain uses TRBV5-4 and TRBJ1-1; D is unclear. Trimming left V 1 base short and J 0 bases short, with 13 bases between. There are 16 residues in the CDR3. Germline V gives CDR1 SGHNT, CDR2 YYREEE (reference sequence). The CDR3 region is CASSLSTVRVNTEAFF. The CDR3 DNA reads as TGTGCCAGCAGCTTGTCTACGGTTCGGGTGAACACTGAAGCTTTCTTT.

The rearrangement uses TRBV6-6 and TRBJ1-5; the D is unclear. The length of the CDR3 is 16 residues. Germline CDR1 MNHNY, CDR2 SVGAGI (reference sequence). Deletions cut 0 bases from V and 2 bases from J, with 11 bases between. This CDR3 is CASSYSSWTGNQPQHF. CDR3 bases: TGTGCCAGCAGTTACTCGAGCTGGACTGGCAATCAGCCCCAGCATTTT.

The chain combines TRBV7-8 with TRBJ2-1, with D maybe TRBD1 (5 bases). Germline V lookup: CDR1 SGHVS, CDR2 FQNEAQ. There are 14 residues in the CDR3. V was cut by 1 base and J by 12 bases, with 16 bases left in between. The CDR3 here is CASSLVTQGNGQFF. DNA of the CDR3: TGTGCCAGCAGCTTAGTAACCCAGGGTAACGGGCAGTTCTTC.

In DNA form, the CDR3 reads TGTGCCAGCAGCGGAAGACAGGGGGACATTCAGTACTTC. The encoded protein is CASSGRQGDIQYF. V and J are TRBV9 and TRBJ2-4; TRBD1 agrees at 9 bases. Germline trimming cut 3 bases from V and 8 bases from J; bases unmatched to any gene: 3. Germline V gene data show CDR1 as SGDLS and CDR2 as YYNGEE. This CDR3 spans 13 amino acids.

The rearrangement joins TRBV19 to TRBJ2-7; D is perhaps TRBD2 (7 bases). Germline CDR1 and CDR2: LNHDA and SQIVND (reference sequence). The CDR3 has 15 residues. V was cut by 3 bases and J by 1 base, with 13 bases left in between. CDR3 nucleotide sequence: TGTGCCAGTAGTATTGGCGGGGGCCATTCCTACGAGCAGTACTTC. Translating gives CASSIGGGHSYEQYF.

The gene calls are TRBV19 and TRBJ1-1; 7 nucleotides match TRBD1. The length of the CDR3 is 16 residues. CDR1 and CDR2 from the germline V gene are LNHDA and SQIVND (reference sequence). V dropped 10 bases and J dropped 2; count of bases not matched to a gene: 16. DNA of the CDR3: TGTGCCACTTCCCGGGACAGAATCTCCACTAACACTGAAGCTTTCTTT. Protein sequence: CATSRDRISTNTEAFF.

This clone was observed once. V gene TRBV7-9 combines with J gene TRBJ2-1; D not resolved. The germline V gene encodes CDR1 SEHNR and CDR2 FQNEAQ (reference sequence). The CDR3 is made up of 15 amino acids. Trimming took 8 bases from V and 5 from J, leaving 19 bases between them. CDR3 DNA: TGTGCCAGCCTCCCGAGGCTTCCCCCCCACAATGAGCAGTTCTTC. This sequence encodes CASLPRLPPHNEQFF.

The sample holds one count of this clone. CDR3 bases: TGTGCCAGTAGTATAGGCCAGGGGTTTTTCACCGGGGAGCTGTTTTTT. The encoded protein is CASSIGQGFFTGELFF. This chain uses TRBV19 with TRBJ2-2; D is possibly TRBD1 (6 bases). V was cut by 1 base and J by 4 bases, with 13 bases left in between. The CDR3 runs 16 residues. Germline CDR1 is LNHDA and CDR2 is SQIVND (reference sequence). Together with reference TRBV19 and TRBJ2-2, the CDR3 gives the full variable domain: DGGITQSPKYLFRKEGQNVTLSCEQNLNHDAMYWYRQDPGQGLRLIYYSQIVNDFQKGDIAEGYSVSREKKESFPLTVTSAQKNPTAFYLCASSIGQGFFTGELFFGEGSRLTVL.

This clone appeared once. The V and J genes are TRBV5-7 and TRBJ1-2; D may be TRBD1 (6 bases). TRBV5-7 is labeled an ORF, and its function is uncertain. V was pared by 0 bases and J by 1 base, with 13 bases between. The CDR3 sequence is 16 residues long. The chain's CDR3 is CASSLAQGSFNYGYTF. CDR3 nucleotides: TGTGCCAGCAGCTTGGCGCAGGGGTCTTTTAACTATGGCTACACCTTC.

The J gene is TRBJ1-4, the V gene TRBV5-5; 8 bases line up with TRBD1. This CDR3 is built from 16 residues. After removal of 4 bases from V and 7 bases from J, the junction contained 12 bases not matched to a gene. The germline V gene has CDR1 SGHKS and CDR2 YYEKEE (reference sequence). The chain's CDR3 is CASSLTRTGPGEKLFF. CDR3 coding DNA: TGTGCCAGCAGCCTCACTCGGACAGGGCCAGGTGAAAAACTGTTTTTT.

The J gene is TRBJ2-1, the V gene TRBV19; D not resolved. V was trimmed by 5 bases and J by 5 bases, leaving 19 bases between them. Germline values: CDR1 LNHDA, CDR2 SQIVND (reference sequence). This CDR3 spans 16 amino acids. CDR3 sequence reads: CASSSRGEVIDNEQFF. DNA of the CDR3: TGTGCCAGTAGTTCGAGAGGCGAGGTAATCGACAATGAGCAGTTCTTC.

The V and J genes are TRBV6-5 and TRBJ2-5, with TRBD1 as a possible D gene (6 bases). V lost 5 bases, J lost 1 base, and 11 bases lay in between. Germline V lookup: CDR1 MNHEY, CDR2 SVGAGI. The CDR3 is made up of 14 amino acids. The CDR3 here is CASSPQGPQETQYF. The CDR3 DNA follows: TGTGCCAGCAGTCCACAGGGCCCCCAAGAGACCCAGTACTTC.

This rearrangement joins TRBV5-1 to TRBJ2-2, with a possible D match to TRBD1 (5 bases). Germline lookup yields CDR1 SGHRS and CDR2 YFSETQ. V lost 2 bases, J lost 3 bases, and 11 bases lay in between. The CDR3 runs to 15 residues. This CDR3 reads CASSFVGVDTGELFF. In DNA, the CDR3 is TGCGCCAGCAGCTTCGTAGGGGTGGACACCGGGGAGCTGTTTTTT. Full variable domain (outside the CDR3, taken from reference TRBV5-1 and TRBJ2-2): KAGVTQTPRYLIKTRGQQVTLSCSPISGHRSVSWYQQTPGQGLQFLFEYFSETQRNKGNFPGRFSGRQFSNSRSEMNVSTLELGDSALYLCASSFVGVDTGELFFGEGSRLTVL.

This clone was recorded only once. The rearrangement joins TRBV5-4 to TRBJ1-1; D gene unclear. Germline values: CDR1 SGHNT, CDR2 YYREEE (reference sequence). This CDR3 is built from 14 residues. Trimming pared 1 base from V and 4 bases from J, leaving 11 bases between. CDR3 DNA sequence: TGTGCCAGCAGCTTGCTAGGTGAATCCACTGAAGCTTTCTTT. Amino acid sequence: CASSLLGESTEAFF.

The CDR3 nucleotides are TGTGCCACCAGCAGAGAACAGGGGAGAGGCTACGAGCAGTACTTC. This encodes CATSREQGRGYEQYF. The chain links TRBV15 to TRBJ2-7, with TRBD1 identical over 7 bases. Trimming took 0 bases from V and 3 from J; bases not matched to a gene: 5. CDR1 and CDR2 (germline): LNHNV, YYDKDF (reference sequence). The CDR3 sequence is 15 residues long.

This chain uses TRBV29-1 with TRBJ2-3, with D uncertain. V lost 3 bases to trimming and J lost 2 bases, with 6 bases between them. There are 12 residues in the CDR3. Germline CDR1 and CDR2: SQVTM and ANQGSEA. CDR3 region: CSVERFTDTQYF. The DNA of the CDR3 is TGCAGCGTTGAGCGGTTCACAGATACGCAGTATTTT.

The rearrangement uses TRBV30 and TRBJ2-1; 9 positions match TRBD2. Trimming removed 7 bases from V and 4 bases from J; junction bases left unmatched: 5. CDR1 is GTSNPN, CDR2 SVGIG, per germline (reference sequence). This CDR3 comprises 13 residues. The CDR3: CALLAGVYNEQFF. CDR3 in DNA: TGTGCCTTATTAGCGGGGGTGTACAATGAGCAGTTCTTC. Looking up the rest from reference TRBV30 and TRBJ2-1 gives the full variable domain: SQTIHQWPATLVQPVGSPLSLECTVEGTSNPNLYWYRQAAGRGLQLLFYSVGIGQISSEVPQNLSASRPQDRQFILSSKKLLLSDSGFYLCALLAGVYNEQFFGPGTRLTVL.

The genes are TRBV7-9 and TRBJ2-2; D may be TRBD2 (5 bases). Trimming cost V 3 bases and J 6 bases, with 11 bases left between them. The CDR3 has 14 residues. Germline CDR1 SEHNR, CDR2 FQNEAQ (reference sequence). CDR3 coding DNA: TGTGCCAGCAGCTTTTCAGGAGGTGCCGGGGAGCTGTTTTTT. Translating it yields CASSFSGGAGELFF.

Comments on this clone: Relative to the germline gene, one junction end is altered; a read error may explain this. The gene calls are TRBV4-1 and TRBJ2-3; TRBD2 agrees at 8 bases. The CDR3 loop spans 18 amino acids. Germline values: CDR1 MGHRA, CDR2 YSYEKL. The CDR3 spells CASSQSPLAGGPTGTQYF. As DNA, the CDR3 is TGCGCCAGCAGCCAATCCCCCCTTGCGGGGGGTCCCACAGGTACGCAGTATTTT.

The chain has TRBV6-5 and TRBJ1-1, with 8 bases identical to TRBD1. The CDR3 runs to 11 residues. CDR1 is MNHEY, CDR2 SVGAGI, per germline. V lost 7 bases to trimming and J lost 9 bases; unmatched junction nucleotides: 4. The CDR3 region has the DNA TGTGCCAGCAAATGGACAGGGAAAGCTTTCTTT. It codes for CASKWTGKAFF.

The rearrangement links TRBV7-2 to TRBJ2-7, with TRBD2 identical over 15 bases. The CDR3 covers 18 residues. CDR1 is SGHTA, CDR2 FQGNSA, per germline. With V trimmed by 5 bases and J by 0 bases, 8 bases remained unmatched. The CDR3, as DNA: TGTGCCAGCAGCCGATCGGGACTAGCGGGGGGTAACTCCTACGAGCAGTACTTC. This encodes CASSRSGLAGGNSYEQYF.

The chain uses TRBV13 and TRBJ1-6; D unresolved. The V end lost 5 bases, the J end lost 7 bases, and 12 bases lay between the germline ends. Germline V lookup: CDR1 PRHDT, CDR2 FYEKMQ (reference sequence). There are 14 residues in the CDR3. This CDR3 reads CASSTRSGNSPLHF. In nucleotides, the CDR3 is TGTGCCAGCAGCACCCGATCGGGGAATTCACCCCTCCACTTT.

This clone was seen once. The chain has TRBV19 and TRBJ2-2, with 10 bases lining up with TRBD2. Germline-derived CDR1 and CDR2 are LNHDA and SQIVND (reference sequence). The CDR3 runs to 17 residues. The V gene end was trimmed by 5 bases and the J gene end by 7 bases; junction bases not matched to a gene: 13. DNA of the CDR3: TGTGCCAGTAGTGGGGGACTAGCGAGACTTAGTGGCGGGGAGCTGTTTTTT. It encodes CASSGGLARLSGGELFF.

The rearrangement uses TRBV4-3 and TRBJ1-2; D remains unclear. This CDR3 comprises 17 residues. V lost 0 bases, J lost 0 bases, and 14 bases lay in between. Germline V gene data show CDR1 as LGHNA and CDR2 as YSLEER. CDR3 in DNA: TGCGCCAGCAGCCAAGATGTGGCCGAGGGAGCTAACTATGGCTACACCTTC. Amino acids: CASSQDVAEGANYGYTF.

The J gene is TRBJ2-6, the V gene TRBV6-5; D remains ambiguous. V was clipped by 5 bases and J by 3 bases, with 11 bases between them. CDR3 length: 15 amino acids. Germline V CDR1 and CDR2: MNHEY, SVGAGI. This chain's CDR3 is CASSPGPSGANVLTF. CDR3 coding DNA: TGTGCCAGCAGTCCAGGCCCAAGTGGGGCCAACGTCCTGACTTTC.

In its sample, this clone was seen once. The J gene is TRBJ1-2, the V gene TRBV5-1, with D perhaps matching TRBD1 (6 bases). The CDR3 covers 14 residues. Germline CDR1 SGHRS, CDR2 YFSETQ. V was clipped by 5 bases and J by 2 bases, with 13 bases between them. The CDR3 region is CASSYDRPNYGYTF. In DNA, the CDR3 is TGCGCCAGCAGTTATGACAGGCCAAACTATGGCTACACCTTC.